One sample yielded the 12 T cell receptor beta chains listed below, sequenced in a study of cytomegalovirus exposure and HLA in healthy donors. In the PCR, 60 Vbeta and 13 Jbeta primers were used. Assay used: immunoSEQ multiplex PCR; TCRdb lists only in-frame clones, some missing. The sample consists of 95,000 to 120,000 clones, about four fifths of them appearing once. Sequenced: PBMCs. These receptors all stem from a woman between 18 and 29 years old in good health and CMV-seronegative.

The chain has TRBV5-6 and TRBJ2-1; 7 bases are a match to TRBD2. CDR3 length: 14 residues. Germline V gives CDR1 SGHDT, CDR2 YYEEEE. V shed 2 bases, J shed 6 bases, and the junction held 5 bases outside the gene matches. In DNA, the CDR3 is TGTGCCAGCAGCTTCCTAGGGGAGGGCAATGAGCAGTTCTTC. It yields the protein CASSFLGEGNEQFF.

The V call is TRBV5-1, the J call TRBJ2-6, with D hard to call. The CDR3 length is 16 residues. Germline-derived CDR1 and CDR2 are SGHRS and YFSETQ. The V end lost 0 bases, the J end lost 0 bases, and 7 bases lay between the germline ends. The CDR3 protein is CASSLEQPSGANVLTF. For the CDR3, the DNA is TGCGCCAGCAGCTTGGAACAGCCCTCTGGGGCCAACGTCCTGACTTTC.

The chain joins TRBV5-1 to TRBJ1-5; D ambiguous. The V gene lost 0 bases and the J gene lost 0 bases, with 7 bases spanning the gap. CDR3 size: 15 residues. The V gene's germline CDR1 is SGHRS and CDR2 YFSETQ. The CDR3 region is CASSLAPNSNQPQHF. The CDR3 coding sequence is TGCGCCAGCAGCTTGGCCCCCAATAGCAATCAGCCCCAGCATTTT.

The chain uses TRBV19 and TRBJ1-2, with D unclear. Germline V gene lookup returns CDR1 LNHDA and CDR2 SQIVND (reference sequence). The CDR3 runs 15 residues. The V and J ends lost 2 bases and 4 bases respectively, with 14 bases between them. CDR3 coding DNA: TGTGCCAGTAGTATACGAATCCCCAACGGCTATGGCTACACCTTC. Protein: CASSIRIPNGYGYTF.

This rearrangement joins TRBV5-1 to TRBJ1-2; D is unclear. This CDR3 is built from 14 residues. The germline V and J ends were trimmed by 7 bases and 0 bases, with 13 bases remaining between them. CDR1 is SGHRS and CDR2 is YFSETQ in the germline V gene. The CDR3 DNA sequence: TGCGCCAGCTCTTACGGCGGAGCTAACTATGGCTACACCTTC. It codes for CASSYGGANYGYTF.

The gene calls are TRBV19 and TRBJ2-1; perhaps TRBD1 as D (7 bases). Trimming stripped 5 bases from V and 12 bases from J, with 17 bases between. Germline V lookup: CDR1 LNHDA, CDR2 SQIVND (reference sequence). The CDR3 is 13 amino acids. CDR3 protein: CASSPSDRRGQFF. CDR3 DNA: TGTGCCAGTAGTCCCTCGGACAGGAGGGGGCAGTTCTTC.

This chain joins TRBV4-1 and TRBJ1-1, with D unclear. V shed 1 base and J shed 1 base, with 4 bases lying between them. In germline, CDR1 is MGHRA, CDR2 YSYEKL. This CDR3 region has 13 residues. This CDR3 reads CASSQGENTEAFF. The CDR3, as DNA: TGCGCCAGCAGCCAAGGAGAGAACACTGAAGCTTTCTTT.

This rearrangement joins TRBV27 to TRBJ1-1; a possible D gene is TRBD1 (5 bases). CDR1 is MNHEY, CDR2 SMNVEV, per germline (reference sequence). The CDR3 runs to 13 residues. With 5 bases removed from V and 4 bases from J, the gap between germline ends came to 11 bases. DNA for the CDR3: TGTGCCAGCAGTCGGATGGGGGGCACTGAAGCTTTCTTT. Its protein product is CASSRMGGTEAFF.

V gene TRBV4-2 combines with J gene TRBJ2-7, with 10 bases aligning to TRBD1. CDR3 length: 17 amino acids. CDR1 LGHNA and CDR2 YNFKEQ come from the germline V gene. After removal of 1 base from V and 5 bases from J, the junction contained 11 bases not matched to a gene. DNA for the CDR3: TGTGCCAGCAGCCAAGGGGGGTCCGGGACAGGGGCCGACGAGCAGTACTTC. This translates into CASSQGGSGTGADEQYF.

The chain has TRBV30 and TRBJ1-2, with TRBD1 matching 8 bases. CDR1 GTSNPN and CDR2 SVGIG come from the germline V gene (reference sequence). This CDR3 region has 15 residues. With V trimmed by 3 bases and J by 8 bases, 14 bases remained unmatched. CDR3 DNA sequence: TGTGCCTGGAGCCTGGGAGGCCACAACAGGGGGGGCTACACCTTC. Translating it yields CAWSLGGHNRGGYTF.

V is TRBV6-1 and J is TRBJ1-6; D perhaps matches TRBD1 (5 bases). Deletions cut 6 bases from V and 9 bases from J, with 18 bases between. Germline V gives CDR1 MNHNS, CDR2 SASEGT. This CDR3 has 15 amino acids. The CDR3 loop reads CASSTVRAVSSPLHF. Here the CDR3 DNA reads TGTGCCAGCAGCACCGTCAGGGCCGTCAGTTCACCCCTCCACTTT.

The chain recombines TRBV27 with TRBJ2-1, with TRBD2 matching 7 bases. V lost 5 bases, J lost 5 bases, and 9 bases stayed unmatched. The CDR3 is made up of 15 amino acids. CDR1 and CDR2 from the germline V gene are MNHEY and SMNVEV (reference sequence). CDR3 loop: CASSPAGPPNNEQFF. CDR3 nucleotides: TGTGCCAGCAGTCCAGCGGGGCCGCCTAACAATGAGCAGTTCTTC.